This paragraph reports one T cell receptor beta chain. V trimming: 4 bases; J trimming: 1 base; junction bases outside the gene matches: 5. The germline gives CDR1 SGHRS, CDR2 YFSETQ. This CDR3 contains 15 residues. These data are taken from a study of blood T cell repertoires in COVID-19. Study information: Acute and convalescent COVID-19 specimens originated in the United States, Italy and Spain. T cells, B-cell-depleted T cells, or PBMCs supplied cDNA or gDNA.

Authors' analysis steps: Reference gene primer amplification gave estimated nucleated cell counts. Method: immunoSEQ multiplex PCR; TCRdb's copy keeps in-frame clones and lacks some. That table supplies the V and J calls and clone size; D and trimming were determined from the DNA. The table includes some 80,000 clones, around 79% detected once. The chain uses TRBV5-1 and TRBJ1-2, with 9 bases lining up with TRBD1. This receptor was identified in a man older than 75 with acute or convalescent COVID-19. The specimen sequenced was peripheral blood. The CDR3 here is CASSLGQGHNYGYTF. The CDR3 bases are TGCGCCAGCAGCCTGGGACAGGGTCATAACTATGGCTACACCTTC.